The 27 T cell receptor beta chains listed next were all sequenced from one sample in a study of T cell responses to AZD1222 COVID-19 vaccine. The repertoire was sequenced with immunoSEQ multiplex PCR; TCRdb's copy has only in-frame clones and lacks some. The table includes 210,000 or so clones, approximately 94% detected once. Sample: peripheral blood, taken 28 days after the second dose of the MenACWY control vaccine. The receptors come from an adult who received the MenACWY meningococcal vaccine as a control.

This chain joins TRBV9 and TRBJ1-4; the D gene is possibly TRBD1 (5 bases). This CDR3 has 14 residues. Germline-derived CDR1 and CDR2 are SGDLS and YYNGEE. Trimming removed 3 bases at V and 4 bases at J, with 10 bases between. The CDR3 nucleotides read TGTGCCAGCAGCGCTCAGGGAAATAATGAAAAACTGTTTTTT. This sequence encodes CASSAQGNNEKLFF.

This chain links TRBV19 with TRBJ2-1; 7 nucleotides align to TRBD1. Losses at the gene ends were 5 bases for V and 7 bases for J; bases not matched to a gene: 5. This CDR3 spans 13 amino acids. Germline assignment: CDR1 LNHDA and CDR2 SQIVND (reference sequence). In DNA form, the CDR3 reads TGTGCCAGTAGTGCCCGGGACAGAAATGAGCAGTTCTTC. It specifies CASSARDRNEQFF.

The V and J genes are TRBV7-9 and TRBJ2-5; no firm D call. Germline values: CDR1 SEHNR, CDR2 FQNEAQ (reference sequence). V lost 6 bases and J lost 2, with 16 bases in between. The CDR3 has 15 amino acids. The CDR3 nucleotides read TGTGCCAGCAGGGAAGAACGTACATCGCAAGAGACCCAGTACTTC. The encoded protein is CASREERTSQETQYF.

The V and J genes are TRBV4-1 and TRBJ2-3; no clear D. There are 15 residues in the CDR3. The germline CDR1 and CDR2 sequences are MGHRA and YSYEKL. The ends were cut back, 5 bases at V and 0 bases at J, with 12 bases in the middle. CDR3 loop: CASSTWTGSTDTQYF. DNA of the CDR3: TGCGCCAGCAGCACCTGGACGGGCAGCACAGATACGCAGTATTTT.

Here the CDR3 reads CASSPGQGGDEKLFF. In DNA form, the CDR3 reads TGCGCCAGCAGCCCTGGGCAGGGCGGAGATGAAAAACTGTTTTTT. V and J are TRBV5-1 and TRBJ1-4; the D gene is possibly TRBD1 (5 bases). The CDR3 totals 15 residues. Germline V gives CDR1 SGHRS, CDR2 YFSETQ. V was trimmed by 4 bases and J by 6 bases, leaving 16 bases between them. Drawing the rest from reference TRBV5-1 and TRBJ1-4, the complete variable domain is KAGVTQTPRYLIKTRGQQVTLSCSPISGHRSVSWYQQTPGQGLQFLFEYFSETQRNKGNFPGRFSGRQFSNSRSEMNVSTLELGDSALYLCASSPGQGGDEKLFFGSGTQLSVL.

The rearrangement uses TRBV27 and TRBJ2-7; possibly TRBD1 for D (5 bases). Trimming removed 2 bases from V and 9 bases from J, with 11 bases in between. Germline V gene lookup returns CDR1 MNHEY and CDR2 SMNVEV (reference sequence). The CDR3 loop spans 12 amino acids. The CDR3 bases are TGTGCCAGCAGTTTACCCTTGGGGCGGCAGTACTTC. Amino acids: CASSLPLGRQYF.

The chain has TRBV6-5 and TRBJ1-5; a possible D gene is TRBD1 (5 bases). The CDR3 covers 14 residues. Germline V lookup: CDR1 MNHEY, CDR2 SVGAGI. V was trimmed by 6 bases and J by 6 bases, leaving 15 bases between them. CDR3 sequence reads: CASRTGAAGQPQHF. CDR3 DNA sequence: TGTGCCAGCAGAACAGGAGCCGCAGGTCAGCCCCAGCATTTT.

The chain is built from TRBV5-1 and TRBJ2-7, with D perhaps TRBD1 (5 bases). Germline lookup yields CDR1 SGHRS and CDR2 YFSETQ. Trimming took off 1 base at V and 5 bases at J, with 10 bases between the two ends. The CDR3 is 13 residues long. The CDR3, as DNA: TGCGCCAGCAGCTTGTCTTTAGGGGACGAGCAGTACTTC. Residues: CASSLSLGDEQYF.

The chain uses TRBV11-3 and TRBJ2-1; possibly TRBD2 for D (5 bases). The V end lost 5 bases, the J end lost 5 bases, and 13 bases lay between the germline ends. This CDR3 has 14 residues. In germline, CDR1 is SGHNT, CDR2 YENEEA. The CDR3 bases are TGTGCCAGCAGCCCCCCTGCCGGGGACAATGAGCAGTTCTTC. This codes for CASSPPAGDNEQFF.

The CDR3 region is CASSEFVRTISGNTIYF. CDR3 bases: TGTGCCAGCAGTGAATTTGTCAGGACAATCTCTGGAAACACCATATATTTT. The V gene is TRBV6-1, the J gene TRBJ1-3, with D perhaps TRBD1 (5 bases). Trimming cost V 2 bases and J 0 bases, with 14 bases left between them. The V gene's germline CDR1 is MNHNS and CDR2 SASEGT. This CDR3 is built from 17 residues.

The chain links TRBV28 to TRBJ2-2; 8 bases fit TRBD1. V lost 6 bases to trimming and J lost 1 base; unmatched junction nucleotides: 7. The length of the CDR3 is 16 residues. The germline gives CDR1 MDHEN, CDR2 SYDVKM. DNA for the CDR3: TGTGCCAGCAGCGACGGACAGGGTCTGAACACCGGGGAGCTGTTTTTT. Amino acid sequence: CASSDGQGLNTGELFF.

The V gene is TRBV7-2, the J gene TRBJ2-1; D not certain. Germline V CDR1 and CDR2: SGHTA, FQGNSA. The CDR3 is made up of 13 amino acids. The germline V and J ends were trimmed by 2 bases and 7 bases, with 9 bases remaining between them. The CDR3 spells CASSLSLGNEQFF. The CDR3 region has the DNA TGTGCCAGCAGCTTAAGCCTCGGGAATGAGCAGTTCTTC.

V gene TRBV2 combines with J gene TRBJ2-5; D gene ambiguous. Trimming left V 7 bases short and J 5 bases short, with 11 bases between. In germline, CDR1 is SNHLY, CDR2 FYNNEI. CDR3 size: 12 residues. The CDR3 DNA is TGTGCCAGCATGGGGTTGTCGGAGACCCAGTACTTC. Protein sequence: CASMGLSETQYF.

The chain combines TRBV19 with TRBJ1-2; D gene uncertain. This CDR3 is built from 12 residues. CDR1 and CDR2 (germline): LNHDA, SQIVND (reference sequence). Trimming shortened V by 7 bases and J by 4 bases, and 10 bases separated the two germline ends. In DNA form, the CDR3 reads TGTGCCAGTATGACCATCGGCTATGGCTACACCTTC. It specifies CASMTIGYGYTF.

This clone has more than one count but fewer than ten. The chain employs TRBV5-1 and TRBJ1-1, with D possibly being TRBD1 (5 bases). Trimming left V 0 bases short and J 0 bases short, with 9 bases between. The CDR3 is made up of 15 amino acids. CDR1 is SGHRS and CDR2 is YFSETQ in the germline V gene. The CDR3 loop is CASSLDSGMNTEAFF. DNA of the CDR3: TGCGCCAGCAGCTTGGATTCAGGGATGAACACTGAAGCTTTCTTT.

This clone was seen once. V gene TRBV27 combines with J gene TRBJ2-2; 16 bases agree with TRBD2. V lost 6 bases to trimming and J lost 6 bases; unmatched junction nucleotides: 1. The CDR3 consists of 15 residues. The germline V gene has CDR1 MNHEY and CDR2 SMNVEV (reference sequence). In DNA form, the CDR3 reads TGTGCCAGCAGGGGACTAGCGGGAGGGTCCGGGGAGCTGTTTTTT. Translated: CASRGLAGGSGELFF.

The V gene is TRBV5-6, the J gene TRBJ2-7; TRBD1 agrees at 9 bases. The germline V gene encodes CDR1 SGHDT and CDR2 YYEEEE. The CDR3 has 14 amino acids. V was clipped by 4 bases and J by 4 bases; unmatched bases: 6. CDR3 protein: CASSGDRARYEQYF. Here the CDR3 DNA reads TGTGCCAGCAGCGGGGACAGGGCTAGGTACGAGCAGTACTTC.

This clone is a singleton in its sample. The CDR3: CASSGPDGSYEQYF. CDR3 nucleotides: TGTGCCAGCAGCGGCCCCGATGGGTCCTACGAGCAGTACTTC. The V call is TRBV9, the J call TRBJ2-7; no clear D. The CDR3 extends over 14 amino acids. From germline, CDR1 is SGDLS and CDR2 YYNGEE. V dropped 3 bases and J dropped 1 base, with 11 bases sitting between them.

The J gene is TRBJ1-6, the V gene TRBV9, with a possible D match to TRBD1 (6 bases). Germline V gene sequence: CDR1 SGDLS, CDR2 YYNGEE. The germline V and J ends were trimmed by 4 bases and 8 bases, with 10 bases remaining between them. The CDR3 has 13 residues. CDR3 DNA: TGTGCCAGCAGCCAGGGGCCCGATTCACCCCTCCACTTT. This codes for CASSQGPDSPLHF.

The rearrangement joins TRBV28 to TRBJ1-2, with 9 bases aligning to TRBD1. V was clipped by 6 bases and J by 7 bases; unmatched bases: 9. In germline, CDR1 is MDHEN, CDR2 SYDVKM. The CDR3 consists of 14 residues. CDR3 sequence (DNA): TGTGCCAGCAGCGCTCCCGGGACAGGGCTTGGCTACACCTTC. It encodes CASSAPGTGLGYTF.

The chain employs TRBV30 and TRBJ2-1; possibly TRBD1 or TRBD2 for D (5 bases each). Germline V gene lookup returns CDR1 GTSNPN and CDR2 SVGIG (reference sequence). Trimming removed 1 base from V and 6 bases from J, with 10 bases in between. This CDR3 is built from 13 residues. The CDR3 spells CAWSAGQGNEQFF. CDR3 coding DNA: TGTGCCTGGAGTGCGGGGCAGGGCAATGAGCAGTTCTTC. Together with reference TRBV30 and TRBJ2-1, the CDR3 gives the full variable domain: SQTIHQWPATLVQPVGSPLSLECTVEGTSNPNLYWYRQAAGRGLQLLFYSVGIGQISSEVPQNLSASRPQDRQFILSSKKLLLSDSGFYLCAWSAGQGNEQFFGPGTRLTVL.

The count of this clone is one. V and J are TRBV19 and TRBJ2-2; 7 nucleotides agree with TRBD1. V lost 5 bases and J lost 4; bases outside the gene matches: 4. This CDR3 has 14 amino acids. The germline gives CDR1 LNHDA, CDR2 SQIVND (reference sequence). CDR3 loop: CASSLTGFTGELFF. In DNA, the CDR3 is TGTGCCAGTAGTCTGACAGGGTTCACCGGGGAGCTGTTTTTT.

The chain uses TRBV29-1 and TRBJ2-1; D uncertain. Between the trimmed V and J ends, which lost 3 bases and 5 bases, there was a span of 8 bases. This CDR3 contains 12 residues. Germline values: CDR1 SQVTM, CDR2 ANQGSEA. For the CDR3, the DNA is TGCAGCGTTGATGGCGGTAACAATGAGCAGTTCTTC. Its translation is CSVDGGNNEQFF.

This chain connects TRBV19 to TRBJ1-2, with D possibly TRBD1 on 6 matching bases. The CDR3 is 11 residues long. V dropped 9 bases and J dropped 4 bases, with 9 bases sitting between them. Germline V lookup: CDR1 LNHDA, CDR2 SQIVND (reference sequence). CDR3 DNA sequence: TGTGCCAGCGGACAGTTCTATGGCTACACCTTC. Translating it yields CASGQFYGYTF.

The V gene is TRBV2, the J gene TRBJ1-6, with D possibly being TRBD1 (6 bases). The V and J ends lost 6 bases and 7 bases respectively, with 13 bases between them. Per the germline V gene, CDR1 is SNHLY and CDR2 is FYNNEI. The CDR3 contains 14 residues. CDR3 sequence: CASRWGGQNSPLHF. CDR3 coding DNA: TGTGCCAGCAGGTGGGGGGGGCAGAATTCACCCCTCCACTTT.

V and J are TRBV19 and TRBJ2-5; D is unclear. V lost 4 bases and J lost 6, with 12 bases in between. The V gene's germline CDR1 is LNHDA and CDR2 SQIVND (reference sequence). The CDR3 is 13 residues long. The CDR3 DNA is TGTGCCAGTAGTAGTCAACTGGGGAAGACCCAGTACTTC. Translated: CASSSQLGKTQYF.

This chain joins TRBV27 and TRBJ2-7, with 7 bases that match TRBD2. The trim removed 0 bases at V and 4 bases at J, leaving 0 bases unmatched. The germline CDR1 and CDR2 sequences are MNHEY and SMNVEV (reference sequence). The CDR3 sequence is 13 residues long. The CDR3 region has the DNA TGTGCCAGCAGTTTATCAGCGGGGTACGAGCAGTACTTC. Protein: CASSLSAGYEQYF.